The present T cell receptor (beta chain) was sequenced within a study of persistence of HIV-infected CD4 T cells. The wider study: Median time on suppressive ART was 7 to 9 years.

Study observations and caveats: CMV- and Gag-responding cells had lower TCRbeta richness than CD3/CD28-responding cells.

Remarks on this clone: Its specificity is not known.

The stimulus was an HIV-1 Gag 15-mer peptide pool, 0.9 to 1 ug/peptide/mL. CD40L/CD69 double-negative CD45RO-high memory CD4+ T cells were collected. Donors had CD4+ T cell counts above 400 cells/uL and were CMV-seropositive. A roughly 20-hour stimulation of CD8-depleted PBMCs used anti-CD28/CD49d costimulation, CD40-blocking antibody and enfuvirtide. Germline-derived CDR1 and CDR2 are MDHEN and SYDVKM. The CDR3 is 15 amino acids. V lost 2 bases and J lost 4; bases outside the gene matches: 4. This was the immunoSEQ version 4 assay in survey mode. Libraries were prepared by immunoSEQ multiplex PCR; TCRdb keeps only in-frame clonotypes and omits some of them. The data contain about 40,000 clones, 75% to 85% of them singletons.

This chain connects TRBV28 to TRBJ2-3, with 9 positions matching TRBD2. The source of this sequence is an adult man with HIV who was CMV-seropositive. The specimen comprised CD4+ T cells sorted from PBMCs after roughly 19-hour stimulation, sampled from a patient who received antiretroviral therapy. CDR3 loop: CASSLPGLASDTQYF. In DNA form, the CDR3 reads TGTGCCAGCAGTTTACCGGGACTAGCCTCAGATACGCAGTATTTT.